The source of this TCR beta chain is a study of cytomegalovirus exposure and HLA in healthy donors. The V end was cut by 4 bases, the J end by 3 bases, with 13 bases between. The CDR3 consists of 13 residues. The germline gives CDR1 SQVTM, CDR2 ANQGSEA. This PCR relied on a set of 60 Vbeta primers and 13 Jbeta primers. TCRdb's copy holds only in-frame clones and misses some; the assay was immunoSEQ multiplex PCR. The table shows around 120,000 clones, with over 65% occurring only once. As for this clone: Its antigen is unidentified.

General study points: HLA allele associations emerged for around 15,000 TCR beta sequences in a later analysis, at 0.05 false discovery rate. Reportedly, TCR beta sequences accurately predicted HLA-A and HLA-B alleles in most subjects.

This receptor was obtained from a woman aged 45-60 years in good health and CMV-seropositive. The sample taken for sequencing was PBMCs. The V gene is TRBV29-1, the J gene TRBJ2-7, with a possible D match to TRBD1 (6 bases). This CDR3 reads CSVVPGADYEQYF. The CDR3 region has the DNA TGCAGCGTTGTCCCAGGGGCAGACTACGAGCAGTACTTC.